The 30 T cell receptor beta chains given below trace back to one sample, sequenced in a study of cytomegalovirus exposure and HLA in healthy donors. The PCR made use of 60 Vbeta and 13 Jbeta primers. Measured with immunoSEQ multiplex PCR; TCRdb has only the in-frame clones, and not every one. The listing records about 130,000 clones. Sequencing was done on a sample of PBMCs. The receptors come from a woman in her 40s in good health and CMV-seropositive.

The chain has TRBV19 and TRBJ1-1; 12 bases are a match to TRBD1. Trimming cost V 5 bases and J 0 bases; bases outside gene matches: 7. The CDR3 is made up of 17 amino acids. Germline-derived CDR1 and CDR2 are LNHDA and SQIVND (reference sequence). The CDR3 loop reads CASSVPGTGGMNTEAFF. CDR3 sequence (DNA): TGTGCCAGTAGTGTGCCAGGGACAGGGGGCATGAACACTGAAGCTTTCTTT.

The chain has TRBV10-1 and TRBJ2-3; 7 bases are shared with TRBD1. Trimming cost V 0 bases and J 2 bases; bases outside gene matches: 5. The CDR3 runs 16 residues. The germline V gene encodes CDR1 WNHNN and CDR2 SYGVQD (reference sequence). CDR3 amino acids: CASSESDRDDTDTQYF. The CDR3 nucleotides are TGCGCCAGCAGTGAGTCCGACAGGGATGACACAGATACGCAGTATTTT.

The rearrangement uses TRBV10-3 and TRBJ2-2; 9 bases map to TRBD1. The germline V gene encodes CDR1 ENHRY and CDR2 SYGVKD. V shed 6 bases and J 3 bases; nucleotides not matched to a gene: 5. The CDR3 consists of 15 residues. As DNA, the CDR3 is TGTGCCATCAGGACAGGGGGTGCGGACACCGGGGAGCTGTTTTTT. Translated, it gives CAIRTGGADTGELFF.

Here the CDR3 DNA reads TGCGCCAGCAGCTTGGACAGGGGCTATGGCTACACCTTC. Translated, it gives CASSLDRGYGYTF. J is TRBJ1-2 and V is TRBV5-1; 7 nucleotides align to TRBD1. Trimming took 0 bases from V and 4 from J; bases not matched to a gene: 0. The CDR3 totals 13 residues. The germline V gene has CDR1 SGHRS and CDR2 YFSETQ.

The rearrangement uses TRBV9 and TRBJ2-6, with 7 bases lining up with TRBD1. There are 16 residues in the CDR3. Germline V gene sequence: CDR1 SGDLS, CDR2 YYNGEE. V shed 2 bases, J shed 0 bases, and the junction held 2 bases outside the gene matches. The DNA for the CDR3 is TGTGCCAGCAGCGTCGGGGACAGCTCTGGGGCCAACGTCCTGACTTTC. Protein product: CASSVGDSSGANVLTF.

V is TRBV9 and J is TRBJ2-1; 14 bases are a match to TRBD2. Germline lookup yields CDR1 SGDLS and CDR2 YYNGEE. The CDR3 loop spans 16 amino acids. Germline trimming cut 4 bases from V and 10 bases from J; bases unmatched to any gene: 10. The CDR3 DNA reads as TGTGCCAGCAGCCCTCCGGGACTAGCGGGAGTAGGCGAGCAGTTCTTC. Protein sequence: CASSPPGLAGVGEQFF. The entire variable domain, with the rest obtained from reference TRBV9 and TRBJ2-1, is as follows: DSGVTQTPKHLITATGQRVTLRCSPRSGDLSVYWYQQSLDQGLQFLIQYYNGEERAKGNILERFSAQQFPDLHSELNLSSLELGDSALYFCASSPPGLAGVGEQFFGPGTRLTVL.

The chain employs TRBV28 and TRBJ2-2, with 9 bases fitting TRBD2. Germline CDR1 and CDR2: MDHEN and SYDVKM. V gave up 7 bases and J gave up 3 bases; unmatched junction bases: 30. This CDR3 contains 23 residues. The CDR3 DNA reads TGTGCCAGCATTCTGCGCTTGGGTAGCGGGAGATTAAACTCAGGGAAATACACCGGGGAGCTGTTTTTT. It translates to CASILRLGSGRLNSGKYTGELFF.

The CDR3 bases are TGTGCCAGCAGTCGGCCTAGCGGAAAACACAATGAGCAGTTCTTC. Amino acid sequence: CASSRPSGKHNEQFF. The chain is built from TRBV6-5 and TRBJ2-1; 7 bases line up with TRBD2. The V segment lost 5 bases and the J segment 5 bases; nucleotides outside the gene matches: 9. Germline values: CDR1 MNHEY, CDR2 SVGAGI. The CDR3 loop spans 15 amino acids.

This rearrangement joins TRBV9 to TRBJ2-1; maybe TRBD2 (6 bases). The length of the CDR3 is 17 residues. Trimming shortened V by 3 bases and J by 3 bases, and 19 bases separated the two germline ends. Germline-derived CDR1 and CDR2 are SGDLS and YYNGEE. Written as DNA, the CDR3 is TGTGCCAGCAGCGGCGGGATGGAGGGAGATGACTACAATGAGCAGTTCTTC. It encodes CASSGGMEGDDYNEQFF. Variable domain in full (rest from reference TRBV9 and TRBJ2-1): DSGVTQTPKHLITATGQRVTLRCSPRSGDLSVYWYQQSLDQGLQFLIQYYNGEERAKGNILERFSAQQFPDLHSELNLSSLELGDSALYFCASSGGMEGDDYNEQFFGPGTRLTVL.

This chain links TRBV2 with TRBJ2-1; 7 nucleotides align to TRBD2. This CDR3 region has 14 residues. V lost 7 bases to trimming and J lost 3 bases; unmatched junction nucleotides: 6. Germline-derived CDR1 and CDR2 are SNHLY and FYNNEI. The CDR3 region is CASNWGGIYNEQFF. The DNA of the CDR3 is TGTGCCAGCAATTGGGGGGGGATCTACAATGAGCAGTTCTTC.

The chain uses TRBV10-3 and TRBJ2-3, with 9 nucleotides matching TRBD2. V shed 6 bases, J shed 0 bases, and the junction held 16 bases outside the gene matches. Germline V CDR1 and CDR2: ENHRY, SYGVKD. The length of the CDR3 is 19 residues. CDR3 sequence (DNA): TGTGCCATCAGGGGGGGGGCGAAGACTAGCGGAGGTAGCACAGATACGCAGTATTTT. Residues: CAIRGGAKTSGGSTDTQYF.

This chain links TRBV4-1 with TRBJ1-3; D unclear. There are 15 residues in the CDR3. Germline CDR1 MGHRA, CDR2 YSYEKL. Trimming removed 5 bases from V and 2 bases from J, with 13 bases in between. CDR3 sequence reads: CASSTSTGTGNTIYF. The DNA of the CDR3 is TGCGCCAGCAGCACAAGTACGGGAACTGGAAACACCATATATTTT.

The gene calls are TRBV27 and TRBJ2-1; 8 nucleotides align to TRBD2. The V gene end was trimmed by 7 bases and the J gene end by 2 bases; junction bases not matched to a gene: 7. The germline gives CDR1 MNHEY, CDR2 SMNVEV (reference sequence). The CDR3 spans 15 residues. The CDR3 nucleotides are TGTGCCAGCATTTTTAAAGCGGGAGCCTACAATGAGCAGTTCTTC. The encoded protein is CASIFKAGAYNEQFF.

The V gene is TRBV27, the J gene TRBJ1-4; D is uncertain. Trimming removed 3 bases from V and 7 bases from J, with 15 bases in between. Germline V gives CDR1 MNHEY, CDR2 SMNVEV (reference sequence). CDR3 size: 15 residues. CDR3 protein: CASSFTGGEFEKLFF. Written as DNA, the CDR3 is TGTGCCAGCAGTTTTACGGGTGGAGAGTTTGAAAAACTGTTTTTT.

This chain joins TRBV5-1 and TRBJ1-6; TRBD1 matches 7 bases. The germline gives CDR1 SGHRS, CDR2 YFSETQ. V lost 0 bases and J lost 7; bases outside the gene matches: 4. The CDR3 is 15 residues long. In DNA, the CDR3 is TGCGCCAGCAGCTTGGATACAGGGGCCAATTCACCCCTCCACTTT. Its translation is CASSLDTGANSPLHF.

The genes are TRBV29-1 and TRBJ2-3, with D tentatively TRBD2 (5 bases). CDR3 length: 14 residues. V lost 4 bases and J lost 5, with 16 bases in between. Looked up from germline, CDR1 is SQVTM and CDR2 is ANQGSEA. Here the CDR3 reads CSVVGLALVDTQYF. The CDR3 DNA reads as TGCAGCGTTGTCGGTCTAGCTTTGGTAGATACGCAGTATTTT.

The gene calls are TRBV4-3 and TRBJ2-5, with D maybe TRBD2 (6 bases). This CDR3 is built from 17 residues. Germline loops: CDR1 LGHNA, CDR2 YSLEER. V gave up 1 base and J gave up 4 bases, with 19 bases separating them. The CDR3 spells CASSQALAGPTRETQYF. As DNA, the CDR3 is TGCGCCAGCAGCCAAGCCCTCGCGGGGCCTACGAGAGAGACCCAGTACTTC.

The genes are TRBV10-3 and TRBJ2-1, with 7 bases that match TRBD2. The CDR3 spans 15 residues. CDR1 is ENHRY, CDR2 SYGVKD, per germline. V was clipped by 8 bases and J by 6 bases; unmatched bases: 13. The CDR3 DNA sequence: TGTGCCATCCAAGTAGGCGGGAGTAGGTTCAATGAGCAGTTCTTC. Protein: CAIQVGGSRFNEQFF.

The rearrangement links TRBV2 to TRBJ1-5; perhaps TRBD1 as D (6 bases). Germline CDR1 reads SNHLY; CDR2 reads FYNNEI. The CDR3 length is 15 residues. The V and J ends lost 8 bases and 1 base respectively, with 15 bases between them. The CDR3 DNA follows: TGTGCCAGCGGGAGGGGGGCAGCGAGCAATCAGCCCCAGCATTTT. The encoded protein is CASGRGAASNQPQHF.

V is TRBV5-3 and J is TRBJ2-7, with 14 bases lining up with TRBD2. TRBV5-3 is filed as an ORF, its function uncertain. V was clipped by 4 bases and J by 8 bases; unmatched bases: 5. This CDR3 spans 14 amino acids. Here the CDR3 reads CARSPWTSGRQQYF. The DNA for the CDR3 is TGTGCCAGAAGCCCCTGGACTAGCGGGAGGCAGCAGTACTTC.

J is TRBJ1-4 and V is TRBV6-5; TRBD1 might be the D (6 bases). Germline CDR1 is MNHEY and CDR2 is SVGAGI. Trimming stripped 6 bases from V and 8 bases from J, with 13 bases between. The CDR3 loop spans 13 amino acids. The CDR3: CASSTGIEEKLFF. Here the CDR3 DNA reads TGTGCCAGCAGCACAGGGATAGAAGAAAAACTGTTTTTT.

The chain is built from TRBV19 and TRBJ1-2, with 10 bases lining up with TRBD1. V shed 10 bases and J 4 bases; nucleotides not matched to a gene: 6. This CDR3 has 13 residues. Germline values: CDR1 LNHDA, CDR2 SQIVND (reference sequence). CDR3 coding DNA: TGTGCCACATCAGGGACAGGGGCCTATGGCTACACCTTC. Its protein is CATSGTGAYGYTF.

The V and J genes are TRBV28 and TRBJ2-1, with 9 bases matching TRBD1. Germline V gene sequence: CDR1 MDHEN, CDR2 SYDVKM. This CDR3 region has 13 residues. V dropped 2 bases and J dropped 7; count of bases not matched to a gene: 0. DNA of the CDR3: TGTGCCAGCAGTTTAGACAGGGGGAATGAGCAGTTCTTC. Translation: CASSLDRGNEQFF.

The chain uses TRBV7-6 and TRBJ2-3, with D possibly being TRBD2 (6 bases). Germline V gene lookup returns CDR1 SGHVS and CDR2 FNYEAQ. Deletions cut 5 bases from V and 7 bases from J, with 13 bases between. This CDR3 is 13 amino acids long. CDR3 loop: CASSPGTYHTQYF. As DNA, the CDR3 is TGTGCCAGCAGCCCTGGGACTTACCATACGCAGTATTTT.

CDR3 loop: CASSPQGQGGREKLFF. The DNA for the CDR3 is TGTGCCAGTAGCCCTCAAGGACAGGGGGGGCGTGAAAAACTGTTTTTT. The V and J genes are TRBV19 and TRBJ1-4, with 10 bases that match TRBD1. The germline V gene has CDR1 LNHDA and CDR2 SQIVND (reference sequence). CDR3 length equals 16 residues. V gave up 6 bases and J gave up 7 bases; unmatched junction bases: 11.

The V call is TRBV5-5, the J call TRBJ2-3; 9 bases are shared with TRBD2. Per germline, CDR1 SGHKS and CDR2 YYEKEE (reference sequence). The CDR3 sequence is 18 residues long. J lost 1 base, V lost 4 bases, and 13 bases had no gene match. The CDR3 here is CASSRDGAGGPGTDTQYF. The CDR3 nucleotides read TGTGCCAGCAGCCGGGACGGGGCGGGAGGGCCGGGCACAGATACGCAGTATTTT. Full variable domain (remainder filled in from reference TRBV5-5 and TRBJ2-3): DAGVTQSPTHLIKTRGQQVTLRCSPISGHKSVSWYQQVLGQGPQFIFQYYEKEERGRGNFPDRFSARQFPNYSSELNVNALLLGDSALYLCASSRDGAGGPGTDTQYFGPGTRLTVL.

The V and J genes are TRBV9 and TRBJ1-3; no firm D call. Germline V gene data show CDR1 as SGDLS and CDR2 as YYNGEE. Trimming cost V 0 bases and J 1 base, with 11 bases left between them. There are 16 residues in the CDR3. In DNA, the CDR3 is TGTGCCAGCAGCGTAGATCGGGGAAGATCTGGAAACACCATATATTTT. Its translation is CASSVDRGRSGNTIYF.

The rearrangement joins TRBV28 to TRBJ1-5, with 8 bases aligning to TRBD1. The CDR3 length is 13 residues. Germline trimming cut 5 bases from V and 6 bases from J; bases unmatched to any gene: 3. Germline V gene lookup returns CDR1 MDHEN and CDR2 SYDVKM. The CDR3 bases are TGTGCCAGCAGTATCAGGGGGCGTCAGCCCCAGCATTTT. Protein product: CASSIRGRQPQHF.

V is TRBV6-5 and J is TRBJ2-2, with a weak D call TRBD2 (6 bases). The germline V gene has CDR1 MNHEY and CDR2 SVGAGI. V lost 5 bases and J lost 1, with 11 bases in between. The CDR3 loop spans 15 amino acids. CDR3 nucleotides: TGTGCCAGCAGTGCGGGACGGTTGAACACCGGGGAGCTGTTTTTT. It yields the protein CASSAGRLNTGELFF.

The CDR3 nucleotides read TGTGCCAGCAGTTTTATGGATACGCAGTATTTT. Translation gives CASSFMDTQYF. The chain has TRBV27 and TRBJ2-3; no clear D. In germline, CDR1 is MNHEY, CDR2 SMNVEV (reference sequence). The CDR3 runs 11 residues. Deletions cut 3 bases from V and 6 bases from J, with 4 bases between.